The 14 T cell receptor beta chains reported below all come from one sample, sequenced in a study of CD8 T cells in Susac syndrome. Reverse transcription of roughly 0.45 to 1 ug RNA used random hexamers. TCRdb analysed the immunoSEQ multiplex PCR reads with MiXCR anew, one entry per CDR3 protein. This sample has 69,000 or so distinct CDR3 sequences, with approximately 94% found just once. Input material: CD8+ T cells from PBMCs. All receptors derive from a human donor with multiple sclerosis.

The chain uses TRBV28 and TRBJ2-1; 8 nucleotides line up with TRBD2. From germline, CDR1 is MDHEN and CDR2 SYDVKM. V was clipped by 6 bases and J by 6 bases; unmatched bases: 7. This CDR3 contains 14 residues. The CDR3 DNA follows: TGTGCCAGCAGCTACGGAGCGGGGGCCAATGAGCAGTTCTTC. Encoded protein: CASSYGAGANEQFF.

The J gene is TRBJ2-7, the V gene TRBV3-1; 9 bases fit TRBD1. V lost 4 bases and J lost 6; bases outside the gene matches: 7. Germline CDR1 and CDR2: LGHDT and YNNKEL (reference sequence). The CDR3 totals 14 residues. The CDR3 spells CASSPPGQGPEQYF. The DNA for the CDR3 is TGTGCCAGCAGCCCCCCGGGACAGGGCCCCGAGCAGTACTTC.

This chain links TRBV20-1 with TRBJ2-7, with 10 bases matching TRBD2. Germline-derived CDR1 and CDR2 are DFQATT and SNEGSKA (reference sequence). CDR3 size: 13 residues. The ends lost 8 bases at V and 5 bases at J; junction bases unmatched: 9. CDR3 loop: CSLIAGGFNEQYF. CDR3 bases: TGCAGTTTAATAGCGGGAGGTTTTAACGAGCAGTACTTC.

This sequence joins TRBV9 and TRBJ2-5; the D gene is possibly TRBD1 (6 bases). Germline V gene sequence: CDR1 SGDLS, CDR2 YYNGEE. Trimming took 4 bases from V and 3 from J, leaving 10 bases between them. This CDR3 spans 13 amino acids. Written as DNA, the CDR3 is TGTGCCAGCAGCTCCAGACAGGAAGAGACCCAGTACTTC. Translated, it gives CASSSRQEETQYF.

In DNA, the CDR3 is TGTGCTAGTGGTTTGGCTGGACAGGGAGAAGAGACCCAGTACTTC. Its protein is CASGLAGQGEETQYF. The genes are TRBV12-5 and TRBJ2-5; TRBD1 agrees at 8 bases. The germline CDR1 and CDR2 sequences are LGHNT and FRNRAP. The junction had 4 bases not matched to a gene; V was cut back by 1 base and J by 3 bases. The CDR3 covers 15 residues.

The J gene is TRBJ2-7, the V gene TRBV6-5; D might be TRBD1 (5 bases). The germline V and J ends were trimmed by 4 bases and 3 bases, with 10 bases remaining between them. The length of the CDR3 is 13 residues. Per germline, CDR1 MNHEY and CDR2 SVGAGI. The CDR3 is CASSLTAYYEQYF. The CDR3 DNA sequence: TGTGCCAGCAGTTTGACAGCCTACTACGAGCAGTACTTC.

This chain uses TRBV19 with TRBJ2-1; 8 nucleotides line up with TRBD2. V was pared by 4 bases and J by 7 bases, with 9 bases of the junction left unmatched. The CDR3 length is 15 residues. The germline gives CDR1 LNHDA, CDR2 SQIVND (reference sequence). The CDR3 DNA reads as TGTGCCAGTAGTACAGCGGGGGCGCCGGGGAATGAGCAGTTCTTC. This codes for CASSTAGAPGNEQFF.

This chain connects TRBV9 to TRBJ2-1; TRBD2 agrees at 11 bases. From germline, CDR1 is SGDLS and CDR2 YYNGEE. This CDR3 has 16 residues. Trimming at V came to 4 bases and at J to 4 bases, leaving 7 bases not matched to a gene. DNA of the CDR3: TGTGCCAGCAGCCTATCCGGGACTAGCGGTTACAATGAGCAGTTCTTC. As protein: CASSLSGTSGYNEQFF. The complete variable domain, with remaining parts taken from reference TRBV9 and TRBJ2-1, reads DSGVTQTPKHLITATGQRVTLRCSPRSGDLSVYWYQQSLDQGLQFLIQYYNGEERAKGNILERFSAQQFPDLHSELNLSSLELGDSALYFCASSLSGTSGYNEQFFGPGTRLTVL.

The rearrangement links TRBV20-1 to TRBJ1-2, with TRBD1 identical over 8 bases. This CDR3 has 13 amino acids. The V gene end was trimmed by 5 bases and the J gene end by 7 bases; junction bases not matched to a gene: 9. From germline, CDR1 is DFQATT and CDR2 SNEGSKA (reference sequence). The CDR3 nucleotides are TGCAGTGCTCCTCAGGGGGCGCGGGGTGGCTACACCTTC. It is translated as CSAPQGARGGYTF.

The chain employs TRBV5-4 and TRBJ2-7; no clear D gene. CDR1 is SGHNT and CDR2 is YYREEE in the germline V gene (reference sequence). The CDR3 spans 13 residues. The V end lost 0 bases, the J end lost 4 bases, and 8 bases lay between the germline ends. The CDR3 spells CASSLEESYEQYF. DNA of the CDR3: TGTGCCAGCAGCTTGGAAGAGAGTTACGAGCAGTACTTC.

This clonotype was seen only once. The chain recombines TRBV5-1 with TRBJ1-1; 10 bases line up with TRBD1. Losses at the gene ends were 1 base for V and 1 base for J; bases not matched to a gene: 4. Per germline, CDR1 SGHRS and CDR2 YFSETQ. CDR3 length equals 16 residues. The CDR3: CASSLSRDRGNTEAFF. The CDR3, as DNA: TGCGCCAGCAGCTTGTCACGGGACAGGGGGAACACTGAAGCTTTCTTT.

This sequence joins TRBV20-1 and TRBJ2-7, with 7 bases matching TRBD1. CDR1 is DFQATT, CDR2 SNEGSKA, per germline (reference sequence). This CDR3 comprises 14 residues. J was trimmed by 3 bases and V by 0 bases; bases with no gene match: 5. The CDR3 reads CSARDGTDIYEQYF. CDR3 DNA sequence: TGCAGTGCTAGAGATGGGACAGATATCTACGAGCAGTACTTC.

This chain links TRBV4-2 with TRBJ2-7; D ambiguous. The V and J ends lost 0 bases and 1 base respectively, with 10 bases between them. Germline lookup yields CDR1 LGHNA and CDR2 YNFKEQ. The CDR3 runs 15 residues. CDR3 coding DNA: TGTGCCAGCAGCCAAGATAACGGAATGTCCTACGAGCAGTACTTC. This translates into CASSQDNGMSYEQYF.

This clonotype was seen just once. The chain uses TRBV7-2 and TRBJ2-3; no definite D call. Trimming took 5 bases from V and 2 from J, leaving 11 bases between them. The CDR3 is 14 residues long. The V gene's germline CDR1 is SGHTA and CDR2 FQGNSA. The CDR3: CASSLILLTDTQYF. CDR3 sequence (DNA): TGTGCCAGCAGCCTTATCCTACTCACAGATACGCAGTATTTT.